The table lists the clone carrying this T cell receptor beta chain with a few counts. Its target is unknown. The data were obtained in a study of cytomegalovirus exposure and HLA in healthy donors. Study-wide results and limits: Later on, a genetic analysis was performed. It linked a missense variant in DCLRE1C with V- and J-gene trimming of TCR beta. The authors listed over 150 TCR beta chains as cytomegalovirus-associated. Donors belonging to an Asian-associated ancestry cluster reportedly showed fewer N-insertions in productive TCRs than the roughly 670-donor mean, according to what a later analysis found. The productive fraction for most TCR beta V segments was about 87% or about 30% in an earlier analysis.

The PCR contained 60 Vbeta and 13 Jbeta primers. Clones were sequenced by immunoSEQ multiplex PCR, and TCRdb holds only the in-frame ones, with some missing. The table has roughly 180,000 clones, approximately 80% seen once. Germline V gene sequence: CDR1 WNHNN, CDR2 SYGVQD (reference sequence). This CDR3 is 12 amino acids long. The germline V and J ends were trimmed by 9 bases and 10 bases, with 13 bases remaining between them. This chain joins TRBV10-1 and TRBJ1-6; the D gene is possibly TRBD1 (5 bases). What was sequenced was PBMCs. The source of this sequence is a man between 18 and 29 years old in good health and CMV-seronegative. Written as DNA, the CDR3 is TGCGCCAGTCGCCGGACACACTCACCCCTCCACTTT. Its translation: CASRRTHSPLHF.